The TCR beta chain under discussion was sequenced for a study of CD8+ T cells in alopecia areata (dated by TCRdb to 2016 to 2019). In terms of the full investigation: Treated patients were enrolled in an open-label pilot trial of oral tofacitinib at 5 to 10 mg twice daily for moderate-to-severe alopecia areata. Tofacitinib was given for 6 to 18 months, followed by 6 months of follow-up off drug to assess delayed response and recurrence. For the treated patients, the SALT score, which quantifies what percentage of scalp surface area is affected, served as the measure of disease severity. High-throughput TCRbeta sequencing was used to examine T cell clonal expansion in alopecia areata in both the C3H/HeJ mouse model and human patients. On the human side, TCRbeta sequencing was run on scalp tissue and on sorted CD4+ and CD8+ peripheral blood T cells from healthy controls and from alopecia areata patients with either patchy or totalis/universalis disease. Patients on tofacitinib were biopsied at baseline and after 4 and 24 weeks of treatment, and several of the patients also had a later scalp biopsy. Scalp clonality was compared among normal scalp (n=4), patchy alopecia areata scalp (n=8), and alopecia totalis/universalis scalp (n=8). The RNA source kit depended on sample type: the PAXgene miRNA kit for fixed scalp, the miRNeasy kit for PBMCs, and the RNeasy kit for mouse skin. Amplification of TCRbeta CDR3 regions was done by immunoSEQ multiplex PCR using 35 Vbeta forward primers and 13 Jbeta reverse primers. The research as a whole found: The treated cohort was small, with a single nonresponder, so links between baseline CD8+ expansion and response need larger studies. Many expanded lesional clones persisted in scalp and blood during tofacitinib treatment, which may partly explain relapse after stopping treatment. Unlike mouse skin, which is dominated by gammadelta T cells, normal human skin has resident alphabeta T cells that are also sequenced, and this complicates analysis of the scalp TCR repertoire. Tofacitinib significantly decreased scalp clonality and the number of expanded CD8+ clones among the top 100 scalp clones. Compared with normal scalp, lesional scalp had higher clonality and more expanded CD8+ clones, particularly in alopecia totalis/universalis, a pattern that suggests antigenic drive. Shared TCR sequences between patients were less evident than in mice, which may be partly attributable to HLA diversity in the patient population.

Library method: the immunoSEQ multiplex PCR assay. RNA was extracted from all samples and reverse transcribed into cDNA as template for TCR sequencing. SuperScript III was used for first-strand cDNA synthesis, primed with a 2:1 mix of oligo-dT and random hexamers. A synthetic immune receptor repertoire was used to gauge amplification bias, and whatever bias remained was removed computationally. The authors' pipeline ran thus. Raw reads were preprocessed to remove errors, and CDR3 was defined according to IMGT conventions as the region from the conserved cysteine to phenylalanine. To get clonality, Shannon entropy was normalized by log2 of the number of productive unique TCRs and the result was subtracted from 1. Whether each scalp clone was CD4 or CD8 was inferred by checking scalp TCRbeta sequences against the CD4 and CD8 repertoires from sorted blood. In TCRdb, the immuneACCESS table is reduced to in-frame sequences with V and J assigned. These tables do not hold every clone; where another copy was compared, an unresolved V gene accounts for under half, and the others remain unexplained. For V, J and clone size, that table is used; D and trimming come from the DNA. This sample is represented by 130,000 or so clones; around 83% of them were singletons. The ten largest clones add up to less than 15% of the sample.

The time point label on this specimen signifies: approximately 4 weeks on oral tofacitinib. The treatment or condition tag for this specimen amounts to: oral pan-JAK inhibitor, 5-10 mg twice daily. Peripheral blood and lesional scalp punch biopsies were obtained from patients with alopecia areata. PBMCs were isolated by density centrifugation and stained for CD3, CD4 and CD8, and CD4+ and CD8+ T cells were sorted on a FACSAria. CDR1 is given as MNHEY and CDR2 as SMNVEV, both from the germline V gene (reference sequence). The cysteine opens and the phenylalanine closes a CDR3 of 16 amino acids. The entry retains the CDR3 DNA only, 48 bases that are in frame from base 1. A distance of 18 bases separates the germline ends of V and J, which lose 5 bases and 4 bases respectively. To note about this clone: What this receptor recognizes is not known. No base quality values were provided; no much bigger clone lies one nucleotide off.

The sequence is built from TRBV27 and TRBJ1-5; possibly the D gene is TRBD1, per 5 matching bases. The sequence came from a human donor with alopecia areata. The sequenced sample was CD8+ T cells sorted from blood, obtained at week 4, from a patient treated with tofacitinib. CDR3 loop: CASSLRATRVNQPQHF. In nucleotide form, the sequence is TGTGCCAGCAGTCTGAGAGCAACCAGGGTTAATCAGCCCCAGCATTTT.